These 21 T cell receptor beta chains were all obtained from the same sample, sequenced in a study of technical replicates of blood from several donors. Profiled with immunoSEQ multiplex PCR; TCRdb holds only in-frame clones, not every one. In the table there are 65,000 to 95,000 clones, around 93% of which are singletons. Source material: T cells isolated from PBMCs. Receptor source: a human donor in good health.

The chain uses TRBV19 and TRBJ1-2, with 9 bases aligning to TRBD1. This CDR3 contains 13 residues. Trimming cost V 5 bases and J 5 bases; bases outside gene matches: 3. Germline V CDR1 and CDR2: LNHDA, SQIVND (reference sequence). CDR3 nucleotides: TGTGCCAGTAGTGCGGACAGGGGTTATGGCTACACCTTC. Residues: CASSADRGYGYTF.

This clone was picked up one time. The chain joins TRBV7-9 to TRBJ2-1, with 8 bases that match TRBD2. There are 18 residues in the CDR3. The V gene end was trimmed by 5 bases and the J gene end by 7 bases; junction bases not matched to a gene: 19. Germline CDR1 and CDR2: SEHNR and FQNEAQ (reference sequence). CDR3: CASSLKAWGREVVNEQFF. As DNA, the CDR3 is TGTGCCAGCAGCCTCAAAGCCTGGGGGCGGGAGGTGGTGAATGAGCAGTTCTTC.

The chain combines TRBV2 with TRBJ2-2; TRBD2 matches 8 bases. After removal of 7 bases from V and 0 bases from J, the junction contained 4 bases not matched to a gene. This CDR3 is 15 amino acids long. CDR1 and CDR2 from the germline V gene are SNHLY and FYNNEI. The DNA for the CDR3 is TGTGCCAGCATAGCGGGGACACCGAACACCGGGGAGCTGTTTTTT. This codes for CASIAGTPNTGELFF.

J is TRBJ1-1 and V is TRBV7-9; the match to TRBD1 covers 8 bases. V was clipped by 4 bases and J by 0 bases; unmatched bases: 4. The CDR3 length is 15 residues. Germline CDR1 and CDR2: SEHNR and FQNEAQ (reference sequence). Here the CDR3 reads CASSYATGVNTEAFF. Written as DNA, the CDR3 is TGTGCCAGCAGCTACGCGACAGGGGTGAACACTGAAGCTTTCTTT.

The chain uses TRBV7-3 and TRBJ1-1, with TRBD1 matching over 8 bases. J was trimmed by 1 base and V by 1 base; bases with no gene match: 11. Per germline, CDR1 SGHTA and CDR2 FQGTGA. This CDR3 is built from 18 residues. CDR3 nucleotide sequence: TGTGCCAGCAGCTTAAGGCCCCCAGGACAGGGAGGGAACACTGAAGCTTTCTTT. This encodes CASSLRPPGQGGNTEAFF.

The CDR3 is CASSSQSHEQFF. The CDR3 DNA follows: TGTGCCAGCAGTTCACAGAGCCATGAGCAGTTCTTC. V gene TRBV28 combines with J gene TRBJ2-1, with D unclear. V lost 4 bases and J lost 8, with 9 bases in between. The CDR3 is 12 residues long. Germline-derived CDR1 and CDR2 are MDHEN and SYDVKM.

This clone appeared a few times. The chain has TRBV6-4 and TRBJ1-2, with TRBD1 matching 7 bases. This CDR3 region has 13 residues. The germline CDR1 and CDR2 sequences are MRHNA and SNTAGT. V trimming: 8 bases; J trimming: 11 bases; junction bases outside the gene matches: 14. The CDR3 reads CASGPPDRPNYTF. The DNA for the CDR3 is TGTGCCAGCGGACCCCCGGACAGGCCTAATTACACCTTC.

This chain joins TRBV6-5 and TRBJ2-1, with unresolved D. The CDR3 has 13 amino acids. V shed 7 bases and J shed 6 bases, with 13 bases lying between them. Germline V gene sequence: CDR1 MNHEY, CDR2 SVGAGI. CDR3 nucleotide sequence: TGTGCCAGCAATCCACGTCCGGGCAATGAGCAGTTCTTC. Its translation: CASNPRPGNEQFF.

The chain is built from TRBV2 and TRBJ2-3; D might be TRBD2 (5 bases). This CDR3 has 13 amino acids. V was clipped by 4 bases and J by 9 bases, with 14 bases between them. CDR1 is SNHLY, CDR2 FYNNEI, per germline. DNA for the CDR3: TGTGCCAGCAGTGTTGACCAAGCGGACACGCAGTATTTT. Amino acids: CASSVDQADTQYF.

J is TRBJ1-2 and V is TRBV7-8; 8 bases are shared with TRBD1. Germline values: CDR1 SGHVS, CDR2 FQNEAQ. The CDR3 is made up of 14 amino acids. The J segment lost 6 bases and the V segment lost 4 bases, leaving 7 bases of the junction unmatched. The chain's CDR3 is CASSSRTGKDGYTF. DNA for the CDR3: TGTGCCAGCAGCTCCAGGACAGGGAAGGATGGCTACACCTTC.

J is TRBJ2-1 and V is TRBV18; D perhaps matches TRBD1 (7 bases). With 5 bases removed from V and 4 bases from J, the gap between germline ends came to 15 bases. The germline gives CDR1 KGHSH, CDR2 LQKENI. This CDR3 region has 15 residues. CDR3 DNA sequence: TGTGCCAGCTCAACCGGAGGGGGCCTGTACAATGAGCAGTTCTTC. This translates into CASSTGGGLYNEQFF.

In its sample, this clone was seen once. The V and J genes are TRBV6-5 and TRBJ2-2, with D possibly matching TRBD2 (6 bases). The CDR3 loop spans 14 amino acids. The germline V gene encodes CDR1 MNHEY and CDR2 SVGAGI. V shed 7 bases and J shed 4 bases, with 13 bases lying between them. This CDR3 is CASTYGGGTGELFF. The CDR3 nucleotides read TGTGCCAGCACCTACGGGGGAGGCACCGGGGAGCTGTTTTTT.

The chain has TRBV11-1 and TRBJ2-7; TRBD2 is a possible D gene (5 bases). The V and J ends lost 1 base and 4 bases respectively, with 8 bases between them. Per the germline V gene, CDR1 is SGHAT and CDR2 is FQDESV (reference sequence). This CDR3 contains 13 residues. The CDR3 is CASSLGGVYEQYF. The CDR3 nucleotides are TGTGCCAGCAGCTTAGGGGGAGTTTACGAGCAGTACTTC.

The CDR3 DNA reads as TGTGCCAGCAGTGAAGACAGGCCGTACGAGCAGTACTTC. Its translation: CASSEDRPYEQYF. The chain employs TRBV6-1 and TRBJ2-7; maybe TRBD1 (5 bases). The CDR3 consists of 13 residues. V was trimmed by 1 base and J by 4 bases, leaving 8 bases between them. CDR1 and CDR2 from the germline V gene are MNHNS and SASEGT.

This chain uses TRBV15 with TRBJ1-3; D perhaps matches TRBD1 (6 bases). This CDR3 contains 14 residues. Germline CDR1 LNHNV, CDR2 YYDKDF (reference sequence). V lost 2 bases, J lost 3 bases, and 8 bases lay in between. The DNA of the CDR3 is TGTGCCACCAGCAGACAGGGGTTTGGAAACACCATATATTTT. This sequence encodes CATSRQGFGNTIYF.

The CDR3 spells CACVSGQGVYEQYF. The CDR3 bases are TGTGCCTGCGTATCGGGACAGGGGGTCTACGAGCAGTACTTC. This chain uses TRBV30 with TRBJ2-7; 11 bases are shared with TRBD1. V shed 6 bases, J shed 3 bases, and the junction held 7 bases outside the gene matches. This CDR3 is built from 14 residues. Germline loops: CDR1 GTSNPN, CDR2 SVGIG (reference sequence).

This rearrangement joins TRBV29-1 to TRBJ2-7, with 14 bases that match TRBD2. V lost 2 bases, J lost 5 bases, and 8 bases stayed unmatched. Per the germline V gene, CDR1 is SQVTM and CDR2 is ANQGSEA. The CDR3 contains 16 residues. For the CDR3, the DNA is TGCAGCGTTGAACTCTTGGGACTAGCGGGAGAGAACGAGCAGTACTTC. Residues: CSVELLGLAGENEQYF.

The V call is TRBV5-1, the J call TRBJ2-7; possible D gene TRBD1, 6 bases. Deletions cut 3 bases from V and 1 base from J, with 8 bases between. The germline V gene encodes CDR1 SGHRS and CDR2 YFSETQ. The CDR3 sequence is 13 residues long. The CDR3 protein is CASSWTESYEQYF. In nucleotides, the CDR3 is TGCGCCAGCAGCTGGACAGAATCCTACGAGCAGTACTTC. The complete variable domain, with remaining parts taken from reference TRBV5-1 and TRBJ2-7, reads KAGVTQTPRYLIKTRGQQVTLSCSPISGHRSVSWYQQTPGQGLQFLFEYFSETQRNKGNFPGRFSGRQFSNSRSEMNVSTLELGDSALYLCASSWTESYEQYFGPGTRLTVT.

This chain links TRBV5-4 with TRBJ2-7; TRBD2 is a possible D gene (6 bases). Trimming took 6 bases from V and 0 from J, leaving 19 bases between them. There are 16 residues in the CDR3. Germline CDR1 reads SGHNT; CDR2 reads YYREEE (reference sequence). CDR3 sequence (DNA): TGTGCCAGCACCCCCGGGGGTACAGAAAGCTCCTACGAGCAGTACTTC. Protein product: CASTPGGTESSYEQYF.

This chain joins TRBV4-1 and TRBJ2-5; D is possibly TRBD1 (6 bases). Germline CDR1 and CDR2: MGHRA and YSYEKL. Deletions cut 3 bases from V and 7 bases from J, with 15 bases between. This CDR3 contains 14 residues. In DNA, the CDR3 is TGCGCCAGCAGCCACAAGGGGGATTCGTTGACCCAGTACTTC. This encodes CASSHKGDSLTQYF.

This chain uses TRBV10-1 with TRBJ1-4, with D unclear. CDR3 length equals 13 residues. Germline V gene sequence: CDR1 WNHNN, CDR2 SYGVQD (reference sequence). Trimming stripped 0 bases from V and 5 bases from J, with 4 bases between. The CDR3: CASSESRNEKLFF. The CDR3 bases are TGCGCCAGCAGTGAGTCTCGGAATGAAAAACTGTTTTTT.